Listed here is a single TCR beta chain. Measured with immunoSEQ multiplex PCR; TCRdb has only the in-frame clones, and not every one. This sample has 150,000 to 200,000 clones, with 70% to 90% found just once. This sample was taken from a study of blood T cell repertoires in COVID-19. V lost 4 bases and J 4 bases, leaving 10 bases between the germline ends. This CDR3 comprises 13 residues. Germline V gene sequence: CDR1 LGHDT, CDR2 YNNKEL (reference sequence). The chain combines TRBV3-1 (or the pseudogene TRBV3-2) with TRBJ1-2; a possible D gene is TRBD1 (5 bases). The clonotype comes from a man aged 45-60 years with active or convalescent COVID-19. Sequencing was carried out using peripheral blood. This CDR3 reads CASSPRQTYGYTF. The CDR3 region has the DNA TGTGCCAGCAGCCCCAGACAGACCTATGGCTACACCTTC.